This paragraph reports one T cell receptor beta chain. The data were obtained in a study of Ad26.COV2.S vaccination and SARS-CoV-2 variants. Treatment specified: approximately 18 received Ad26.COV2.S at low or high dose, single or two shots; 5 received placebo; per-sample allocation not given. Day 63 following the first vaccine or placebo injection was when the samples were taken. Here immunoSEQ multiplex PCR was the method, and the copy in TCRdb shows in-frame clones only, minus some. Of about 330,000 clones listed, roughly 90% are singletons. The V and J ends lost 5 bases and 0 bases respectively, with 18 bases between them. The length of the CDR3 is 17 residues. Looked up from germline, CDR1 is SGHRS and CDR2 is YFSETQ.

The chain carries TRBV5-1 and TRBJ2-1; D is possibly TRBD1 (6 bases). The receptor comes from a person between 18 and 59 years old who received the Ad26.COV2.S COVID-19 vaccine or a placebo. Source: peripheral blood, taken in a trial of Ad26.COV2.S vaccine versus placebo. The CDR3 protein is CASRLTGSPSSYNEQFF. The CDR3 nucleotides read TGCGCCAGCAGACTTACAGGGAGCCCAAGCTCCTACAATGAGCAGTTCTTC.